One and the same sample provided the 26 T cell receptor beta chains below, sequenced in a study of T cell changes during pregnancy in multiple sclerosis. Some clones are missing from TCRdb's copy, which holds only in-frame ones; the method was immunoSEQ multiplex PCR. The sample records 55,000 to 65,000 clones, over 85% being singletons. This specimen was CD8+ T cells from peripheral blood mononuclear cells, taken in the third trimester of pregnancy. These TCRs come from a female donor with multiple sclerosis, enrolled in a pregnancy study.

This sequence joins TRBV27 and TRBJ1-1; perhaps TRBD1 as D (6 bases). V shed 8 bases and J shed 3 bases, with 13 bases lying between them. Germline V CDR1 and CDR2: MNHEY, SMNVEV (reference sequence). There are 13 residues in the CDR3. CDR3 region: CASRWTVYTEAFF. CDR3 nucleotide sequence: TGTGCCAGCCGATGGACAGTTTACACTGAAGCTTTCTTT.

The chain couples TRBV18 to TRBJ2-3; 7 bases fit TRBD1. The ends lost 3 bases at V and 0 bases at J; junction bases unmatched: 15. This CDR3 has 19 residues. Germline CDR1 KGHSH, CDR2 LQKENI. This chain's CDR3 is CASSPVSRWDSRSTDTQYF. DNA of the CDR3: TGTGCCAGCTCACCGGTGTCTCGGTGGGACAGTCGAAGCACAGATACGCAGTATTTT.

This clone was counted a single time. The V gene is TRBV14, the J gene TRBJ1-1, with TRBD1 identical over 9 bases. Germline loops: CDR1 SGHDN, CDR2 FVKESK. The V gene end was trimmed by 0 bases and the J gene end by 0 bases; junction bases not matched to a gene: 2. The CDR3 has 16 amino acids. The CDR3 sequence: CASSQETGGLNTEAFF. The DNA for the CDR3 is TGTGCCAGCAGCCAAGAAACAGGGGGCCTGAACACTGAAGCTTTCTTT.

The rearrangement uses TRBV5-6 and TRBJ2-1, with 9 bases matching TRBD1. This CDR3 contains 15 residues. With 4 bases clipped from V and 7 bases from J, the junction kept 9 bases outside the gene matches. The germline V gene encodes CDR1 SGHDT and CDR2 YYEEEE. CDR3 DNA sequence: TGTGCCAGCAGCCTAGGGACAGGGTTCATGAATGAGCAGTTCTTC. Its translation: CASSLGTGFMNEQFF.

The rearrangement uses TRBV4-1 and TRBJ1-2; D uncertain. Germline CDR1 is MGHRA and CDR2 is YSYEKL. V lost 0 bases and J 4 bases, leaving 9 bases between the germline ends. CDR3 length: 14 residues. The CDR3 DNA is TGCGCCAGCAGCCAAGATGGCAGGTTCTATGGCTACACCTTC. Translation gives CASSQDGRFYGYTF.

The chain recombines TRBV11-2 with TRBJ2-2, with 10 bases aligning to TRBD2. V was pared by 5 bases and J by 6 bases, with 9 bases of the junction left unmatched. This CDR3 contains 16 residues. Germline-derived CDR1 and CDR2 are SGHAT and FQNNGV. As DNA, the CDR3 is TGTGCCAGCAGCCCGAGGTGGCTAGCGGGAGCCGGGGAGCTGTTTTTT. It is translated as CASSPRWLAGAGELFF.

The CDR3 is CASSLAETGELFF. The CDR3, as DNA: TGCGCCAGCAGCTTGGCCGAGACCGGGGAGCTGTTTTTT. The rearrangement links TRBV5-1 to TRBJ2-2; D unclear. The germline V gene encodes CDR1 SGHRS and CDR2 YFSETQ. CDR3 size: 13 residues. With 0 bases removed from V and 5 bases from J, the gap between germline ends came to 5 bases.

V and J are TRBV28 and TRBJ2-1; 8 nucleotides agree with TRBD2. Germline CDR1 MDHEN, CDR2 SYDVKM. V shed 5 bases, J shed 8 bases, and the junction held 8 bases outside the gene matches. This CDR3 spans 14 amino acids. CDR3 sequence reads: CASSPPAGAHEQFF. DNA of the CDR3: TGTGCCAGCAGTCCACCAGCGGGAGCCCATGAGCAGTTCTTC.

A single count supports this clone. The rearrangement joins TRBV6-1 to TRBJ1-5; D is ambiguous. The CDR3 covers 13 residues. Trimming removed 6 bases at V and 7 bases at J, with 13 bases between. From germline, CDR1 is MNHNS and CDR2 SASEGT. CDR3 residues: CASRLGEGQPQHF. CDR3 coding DNA: TGTGCCAGCAGACTCGGGGAAGGACAGCCCCAGCATTTT.

This chain joins TRBV13 and TRBJ2-5; D is perhaps TRBD2 (6 bases). Germline V lookup: CDR1 PRHDT, CDR2 FYEKMQ (reference sequence). The CDR3 extends over 12 amino acids. Trimming stripped 7 bases from V and 4 bases from J, with 10 bases between. The CDR3 nucleotides are TGTGCCAGCACCATGGGGGGAGAGACCCAGTACTTC. Its translation is CASTMGGETQYF.

This chain links TRBV2 with TRBJ2-1; possible D gene TRBD2, 5 bases. V lost 10 bases and J 10 bases, leaving 11 bases between the germline ends. Germline V gene sequence: CDR1 SNHLY, CDR2 FYNNEI. The CDR3 spans 10 residues. This CDR3 reads CATSGLEQFF. CDR3 nucleotide sequence: TGTGCCACCTCGGGGTTAGAGCAGTTCTTC.

The chain has TRBV29-1 and TRBJ1-4; a weak D match, TRBD1 (5 bases). The CDR3 is made up of 12 amino acids. Deletions cut 7 bases from V and 4 bases from J, with 10 bases between. CDR1 and CDR2 (germline): SQVTM, ANQGSEA. The CDR3 DNA reads as TGCAGCGGAGGGACTGATAATGAAAAACTGTTTTTT. It is translated as CSGGTDNEKLFF.

This sequence joins TRBV7-6 and TRBJ2-1, with a weak D call TRBD2 (6 bases). Deletions cut 0 bases from V and 9 bases from J, with 6 bases between. CDR1 SGHVS and CDR2 FNYEAQ come from the germline V gene. The CDR3 contains 12 residues. The CDR3 reads CASSLAGLEQFF. The CDR3 DNA follows: TGTGCCAGCAGCTTAGCGGGACTTGAGCAGTTCTTC.

V usage is TRBV28 and J usage is TRBJ1-3; D gene uncertain. Germline-derived CDR1 and CDR2 are MDHEN and SYDVKM. The V gene lost 5 bases and the J gene lost 4 bases, with 15 bases spanning the gap. This CDR3 has 15 amino acids. The CDR3 nucleotides read TGTGCCAGCAGTGGGATCGGGGTCGACGGAAACACCATATATTTT. This sequence encodes CASSGIGVDGNTIYF.

The chain couples TRBV4-2 to TRBJ2-3; D uncertain. The germline CDR1 and CDR2 sequences are LGHNA and YNFKEQ. With 7 bases removed from V and 1 base from J, the gap between germline ends came to 9 bases. This CDR3 contains 13 residues. CDR3 DNA: TGTGCCAGCACCTCGGTCGGCACAGATACGCAGTATTTT. Its translation is CASTSVGTDTQYF.

This chain's CDR3 is CASSLGPGGETQYF. CDR3 sequence (DNA): TGTGCCAGCAGCTTGGGTCCCGGGGGAGAGACCCAGTACTTC. This chain joins TRBV5-4 and TRBJ2-5; D might be TRBD2 (6 bases). V was clipped by 0 bases and J by 4 bases, with 10 bases between them. The germline gives CDR1 SGHNT, CDR2 YYREEE (reference sequence). The CDR3 has 14 amino acids.

The chain has TRBV6-6 and TRBJ2-1; TRBD2 aligns across 10 bases. The length of the CDR3 is 16 residues. Germline CDR1 reads MNHNY; CDR2 reads SVGAGI (reference sequence). Trimming removed 2 bases from V and 5 bases from J; junction bases left unmatched: 6. The CDR3 sequence: CASSYALGTSDNEQFF. CDR3 DNA: TGTGCCAGCAGTTACGCTCTGGGGACTAGCGACAATGAGCAGTTCTTC.

The chain uses TRBV5-4 and TRBJ1-2; TRBD1 might be the D (6 bases). Deletions cut 1 base from V and 13 bases from J, with 29 bases between. The CDR3 sequence is 17 residues long. The germline CDR1 and CDR2 sequences are SGHNT and YYREEE (reference sequence). The CDR3 spells CASSLYSAWTDPMAGTF. The CDR3 DNA reads TGTGCCAGCAGCTTGTACTCGGCATGGACAGACCCTATGGCTGGCACCTTC. Together with reference TRBV5-4 and TRBJ1-2, the CDR3 gives the full variable domain: ETGVTQSPTHLIKTRGQQVTLRCSSQSGHNTVSWYQQALGQGPQFIFQYYREEENGRGNFPPRFSGLQFPNYSSELNVNALELDDSALYLCASSLYSAWTDPMAGTFGSGTRLTVV.

V gene TRBV9 combines with J gene TRBJ2-1, with TRBD2 identical over 7 bases. J lost 5 bases, V lost 4 bases, and 9 bases had no gene match. There are 15 residues in the CDR3. Looked up from germline, CDR1 is SGDLS and CDR2 is YYNGEE. Here the CDR3 reads CASSPRRLADNEQFF. CDR3 DNA: TGTGCCAGCAGCCCTCGCCGGCTAGCGGACAATGAGCAGTTCTTC. The full variable domain, completed using reference TRBV9 and TRBJ2-1, is DSGVTQTPKHLITATGQRVTLRCSPRSGDLSVYWYQQSLDQGLQFLIQYYNGEERAKGNILERFSAQQFPDLHSELNLSSLELGDSALYFCASSPRRLADNEQFFGPGTRLTVL.

This chain uses TRBV19 with TRBJ2-1, with TRBD2 as a possible D gene (5 bases). Trimming shortened V by 7 bases and J by 7 bases, and 17 bases separated the two germline ends. The V gene's germline CDR1 is LNHDA and CDR2 SQIVND (reference sequence). This CDR3 contains 14 residues. CDR3 in DNA: TGTGCCAGTACCCTCCGGGATCGTAGTAATGAGCAGTTCTTC. It translates to CASTLRDRSNEQFF.

V usage is TRBV7-9 and J usage is TRBJ2-5; 8 positions agree with TRBD2. CDR1 is SEHNR, CDR2 FQNEAQ, per germline (reference sequence). V shed 1 base, J shed 1 base, and the junction held 2 bases outside the gene matches. This CDR3 comprises 15 residues. The CDR3 sequence: CASSLVLAAQETQYF. CDR3 in DNA: TGTGCCAGCAGCTTAGTACTAGCGGCCCAAGAGACCCAGTACTTC.

This clone occurred once. Other DNA sequences in this sample translate to the same CDR3. V gene TRBV15 combines with J gene TRBJ1-1; a weak D match, TRBD1 (5 bases). The germline V and J ends were trimmed by 3 bases and 4 bases, with 9 bases remaining between them. The CDR3 loop spans 13 amino acids. From germline, CDR1 is LNHNV and CDR2 YYDKDF (reference sequence). DNA of the CDR3: TGTGCCACCAGCAGGGGGGGAGGCACTGAAGCTTTCTTT. This gives the protein CATSRGGGTEAFF.

J is TRBJ2-7 and V is TRBV21-1; no DNA check was done on the table's D call, TRBD2. TRBV21-1 is shown as a pseudogene. This CDR3 is 15 amino acids long. CDR3 loop: CASSPTAESSYEQYF. CDR3 nucleotide sequence: TGTGCCAGCAGCCCAACGGCGGAGAGCTCCTACGAGCAGTACTTC.

The J gene is TRBJ2-1, the V gene TRBV5-1; 9 positions agree with TRBD2. The V gene's germline CDR1 is SGHRS and CDR2 YFSETQ. V trimming: 3 bases; J trimming: 8 bases; junction bases outside the gene matches: 6. The CDR3 extends over 14 amino acids. Written as DNA, the CDR3 is TGCGCCAGCAGCTCGGGCGGGAGGGAGGATGAGCAGTTCTTC. Translating it yields CASSSGGREDEQFF.

This clone was seen a single time. The chain couples TRBV5-6 to TRBJ2-5; D is ambiguous. The CDR3 is 13 amino acids. V lost 3 bases to trimming and J lost 1 base, with 7 bases between them. Germline V gene data show CDR1 as SGHDT and CDR2 as YYEEEE. CDR3 protein: CASSSSLQETQYF. In DNA, the CDR3 is TGTGCCAGCAGCTCTAGTCTCCAAGAGACCCAGTACTTC.

The chain links TRBV7-9 to TRBJ1-2, with 9 bases fitting TRBD1. This CDR3 spans 15 amino acids. CDR1 is SEHNR and CDR2 is FQNEAQ in the germline V gene (reference sequence). J lost 4 bases, V lost 5 bases, and 8 bases had no gene match. CDR3 sequence reads: CASSITGTGIYGYTF. The CDR3 nucleotides are TGTGCCAGCAGCATCACCGGGACAGGGATCTATGGCTACACCTTC.